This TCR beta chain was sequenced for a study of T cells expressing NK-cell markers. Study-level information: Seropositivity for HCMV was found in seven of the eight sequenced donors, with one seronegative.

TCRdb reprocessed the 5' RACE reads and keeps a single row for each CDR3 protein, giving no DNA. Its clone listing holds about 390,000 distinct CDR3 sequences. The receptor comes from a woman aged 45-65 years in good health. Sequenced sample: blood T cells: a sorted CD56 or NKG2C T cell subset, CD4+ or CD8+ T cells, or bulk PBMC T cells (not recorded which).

The chain's CDR3 is CASSLTSGSGEQFF. The V and J genes are TRBV11-3 and TRBJ2-1; the TCRdb D gene call, TRBD2, has no DNA to confirm it. The CDR3 runs 14 residues. Germline-derived CDR1 and CDR2 are SGHNT and YENEEA.